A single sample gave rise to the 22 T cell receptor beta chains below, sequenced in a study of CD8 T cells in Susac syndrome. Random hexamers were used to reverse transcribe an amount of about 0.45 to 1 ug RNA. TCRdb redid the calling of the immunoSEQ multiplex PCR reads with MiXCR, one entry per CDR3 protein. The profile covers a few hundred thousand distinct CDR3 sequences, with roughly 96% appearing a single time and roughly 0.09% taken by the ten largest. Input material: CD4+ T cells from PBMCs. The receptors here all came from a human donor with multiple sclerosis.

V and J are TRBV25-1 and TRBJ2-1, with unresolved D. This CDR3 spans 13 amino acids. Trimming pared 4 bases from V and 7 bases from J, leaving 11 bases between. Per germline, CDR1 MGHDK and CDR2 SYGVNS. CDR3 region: CASSVKLANEQFF. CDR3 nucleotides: TGTGCCAGCAGTGTCAAACTCGCTAATGAGCAGTTCTTC.

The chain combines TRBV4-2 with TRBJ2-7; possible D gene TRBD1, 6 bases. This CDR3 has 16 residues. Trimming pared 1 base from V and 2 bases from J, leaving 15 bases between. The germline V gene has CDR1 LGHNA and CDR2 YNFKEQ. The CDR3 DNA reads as TGTGCCAGCAGCCAAGGACAGGCACTAGTGACCTACGAGCAGTACTTC. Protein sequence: CASSQGQALVTYEQYF.

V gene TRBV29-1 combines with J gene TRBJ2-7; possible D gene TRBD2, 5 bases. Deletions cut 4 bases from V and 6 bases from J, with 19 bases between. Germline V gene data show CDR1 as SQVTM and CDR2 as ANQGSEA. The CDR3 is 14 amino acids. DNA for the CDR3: TGCAGCGTTGGAGGTTGGGTCGGGAAGGGCGAGCAGTACTTC. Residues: CSVGGWVGKGEQYF.

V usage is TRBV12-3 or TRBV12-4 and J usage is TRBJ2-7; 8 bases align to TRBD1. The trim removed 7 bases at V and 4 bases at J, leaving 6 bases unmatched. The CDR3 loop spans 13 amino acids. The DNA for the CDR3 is TGTGCCAGCAATCTCGGACAGGGTTACGAGCAGTACTTC. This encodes CASNLGQGYEQYF.

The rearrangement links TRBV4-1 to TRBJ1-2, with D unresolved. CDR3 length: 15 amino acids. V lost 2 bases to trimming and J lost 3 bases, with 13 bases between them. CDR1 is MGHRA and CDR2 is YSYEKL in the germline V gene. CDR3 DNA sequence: TGCGCCAGCAGCCAACCGACTTCCTCCGACTATGGCTACACCTTC. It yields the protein CASSQPTSSDYGYTF.

The CDR3 sequence: CASTSHGRASGVETQYF. The CDR3 region has the DNA TGTGCCAGCACTAGTCACGGTCGGGCTAGCGGGGTAGAGACCCAGTACTTC. The chain combines TRBV6-1 with TRBJ2-5; 9 bases are a match to TRBD2. The CDR3 is made up of 17 amino acids. V lost 7 bases to trimming and J lost 4 bases; unmatched junction nucleotides: 16. Per the germline V gene, CDR1 is MNHNS and CDR2 is SASEGT.

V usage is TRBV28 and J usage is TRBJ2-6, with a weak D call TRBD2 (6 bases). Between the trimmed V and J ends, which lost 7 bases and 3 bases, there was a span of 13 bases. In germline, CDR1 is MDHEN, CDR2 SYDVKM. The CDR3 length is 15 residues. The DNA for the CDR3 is TGTGCCAGCACCCCTGGGGGGTTTGGGGCCAACGTCCTGACTTTC. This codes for CASTPGGFGANVLTF.

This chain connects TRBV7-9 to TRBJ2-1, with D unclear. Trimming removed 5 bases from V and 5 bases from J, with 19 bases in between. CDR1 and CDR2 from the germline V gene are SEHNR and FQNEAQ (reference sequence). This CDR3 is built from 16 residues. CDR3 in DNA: TGTGCCAGCAGCGTTAGTCTGGCAAGACAAAACAATGAGCAGTTCTTC. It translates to CASSVSLARQNNEQFF.

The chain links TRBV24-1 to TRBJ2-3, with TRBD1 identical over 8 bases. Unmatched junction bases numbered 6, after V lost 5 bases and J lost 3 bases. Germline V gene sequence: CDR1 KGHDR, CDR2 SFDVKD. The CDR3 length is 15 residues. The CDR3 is CATSVGGTGTDTQYF. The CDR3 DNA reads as TGTGCCACCAGTGTGGGTGGGACAGGAACAGATACGCAGTATTTT.

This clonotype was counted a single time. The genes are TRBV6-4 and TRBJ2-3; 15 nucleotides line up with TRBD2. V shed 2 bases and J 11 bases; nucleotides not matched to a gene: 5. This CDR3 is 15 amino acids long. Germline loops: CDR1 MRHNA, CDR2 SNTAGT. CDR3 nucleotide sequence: TGTGCCAGCAGTGACCGGACTAGCGGGAGGGCCAAGCAGTATTTT. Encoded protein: CASSDRTSGRAKQYF.

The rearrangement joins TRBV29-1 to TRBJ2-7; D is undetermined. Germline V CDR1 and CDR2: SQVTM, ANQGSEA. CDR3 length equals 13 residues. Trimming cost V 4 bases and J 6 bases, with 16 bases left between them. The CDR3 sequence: CSVVVVVGREQYF. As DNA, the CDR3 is TGCAGCGTTGTGGTTGTGGTAGGACGCGAGCAGTACTTC.

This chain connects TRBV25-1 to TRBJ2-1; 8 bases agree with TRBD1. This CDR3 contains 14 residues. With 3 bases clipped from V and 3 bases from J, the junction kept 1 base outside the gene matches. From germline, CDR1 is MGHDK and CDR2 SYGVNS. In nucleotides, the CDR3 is TGTGCCAGCAGTGAGGGACAGGTCTACAATGAGCAGTTCTTC. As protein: CASSEGQVYNEQFF.

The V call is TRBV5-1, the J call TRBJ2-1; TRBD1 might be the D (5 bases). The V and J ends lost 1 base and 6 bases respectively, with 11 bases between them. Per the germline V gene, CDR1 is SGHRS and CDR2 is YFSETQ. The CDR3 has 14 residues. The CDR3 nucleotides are TGCGCCAGCAGCTTGTGGGGCGGCCCCAATGAGCAGTTCTTC. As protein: CASSLWGGPNEQFF. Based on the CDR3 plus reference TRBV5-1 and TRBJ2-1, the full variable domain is KAGVTQTPRYLIKTRGQQVTLSCSPISGHRSVSWYQQTPGQGLQFLFEYFSETQRNKGNFPGRFSGRQFSNSRSEMNVSTLELGDSALYLCASSLWGGPNEQFFGPGTRLTVL.

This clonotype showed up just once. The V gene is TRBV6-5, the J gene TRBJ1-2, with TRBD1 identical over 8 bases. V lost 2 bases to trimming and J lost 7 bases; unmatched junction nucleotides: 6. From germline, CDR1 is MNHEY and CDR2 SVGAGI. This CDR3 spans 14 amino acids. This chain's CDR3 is CASSYGQGAFGYTF. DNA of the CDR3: TGTGCCAGCAGTTACGGGCAGGGGGCGTTTGGCTACACCTTC.

Here the CDR3 reads CASSLGSGGIYEQYF. As DNA, the CDR3 is TGTGCCAGCAGTTTAGGATCCGGGGGTATCTACGAGCAGTACTTC. The rearrangement links TRBV12-3 or TRBV12-4 to TRBJ2-7; D is possibly TRBD2 (6 bases). V was shortened by 1 base and J by 3 bases, with 13 bases between the two germline ends. CDR3 length: 15 amino acids.

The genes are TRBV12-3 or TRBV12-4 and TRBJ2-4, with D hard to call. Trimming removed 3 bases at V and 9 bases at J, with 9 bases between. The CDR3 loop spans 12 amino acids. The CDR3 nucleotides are TGTGCCAGCAGTTTTTCTAGGAGCATTCAGTACTTC. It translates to CASSFSRSIQYF.

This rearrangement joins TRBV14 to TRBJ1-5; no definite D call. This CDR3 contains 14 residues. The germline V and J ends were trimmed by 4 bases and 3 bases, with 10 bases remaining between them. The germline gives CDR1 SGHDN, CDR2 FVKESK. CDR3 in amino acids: CASSPLGPNQPQHF. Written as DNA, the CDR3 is TGTGCCAGCAGCCCCTTAGGTCCCAATCAGCCCCAGCATTTT. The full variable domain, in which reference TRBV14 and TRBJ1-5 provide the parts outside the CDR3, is EAGVTQFPSHSVIEKGQTVTLRCDPISGHDNLYWYRRVMGKEIKFLLHFVKESKQDESGMPNNRFLAERTGGTYSTLKVQPAELEDSGVYFCASSPLGPNQPQHFGDGTRLSIL.

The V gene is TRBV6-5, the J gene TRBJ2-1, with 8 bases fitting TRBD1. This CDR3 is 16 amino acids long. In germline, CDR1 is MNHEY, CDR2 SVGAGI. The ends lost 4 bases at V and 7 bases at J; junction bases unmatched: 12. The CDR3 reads CASSSYATGVKNEQFF. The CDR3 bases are TGTGCCAGCAGTTCGTATGCGACAGGGGTTAAGAATGAGCAGTTCTTC.

CDR3 DNA: TGTGCCAGGTCCCCTAGCGGGGGCTCCACAGATACGCAGTATTTT. Its protein is CARSPSGGSTDTQYF. This chain links TRBV2 with TRBJ2-3; 10 positions match TRBD2. Germline values: CDR1 SNHLY, CDR2 FYNNEI. V lost 9 bases, J lost 2 bases, and 8 bases stayed unmatched. The CDR3 has 15 residues.

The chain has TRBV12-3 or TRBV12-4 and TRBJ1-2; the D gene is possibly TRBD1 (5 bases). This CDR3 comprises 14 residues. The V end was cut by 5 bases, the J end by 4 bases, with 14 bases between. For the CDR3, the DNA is TGTGCCAGCAGTCGTAGCGGGGGTGCCTATGGCTACACCTTC. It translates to CASSRSGGAYGYTF.

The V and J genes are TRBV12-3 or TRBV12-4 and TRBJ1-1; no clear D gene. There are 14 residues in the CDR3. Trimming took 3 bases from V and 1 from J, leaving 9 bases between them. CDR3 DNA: TGTGCCAGCAGTTTTAACTTCAGGAACACTGAAGCTTTCTTT. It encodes CASSFNFRNTEAFF.

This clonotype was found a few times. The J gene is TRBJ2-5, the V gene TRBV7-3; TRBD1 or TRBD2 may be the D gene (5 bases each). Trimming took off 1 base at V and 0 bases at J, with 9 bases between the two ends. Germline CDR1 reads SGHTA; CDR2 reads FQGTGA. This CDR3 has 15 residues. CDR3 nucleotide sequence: TGTGCCAGCAGCTTAAGAGGGACCTACCAAGAGACCCAGTACTTC. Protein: CASSLRGTYQETQYF.